Listed below are T cell receptor beta chains from one sample, sequenced in a study of Graves' ophthalmopathy and Graves' hyperthyroidism. TCRdb analysed the multiplex PCR reads with MiXCR anew, one entry per CDR3 protein. The sample holds under 800,000 distinct CDR3 sequences, 22% seen once. The sequencing input was peripheral blood. All receptors derive from a woman in her late teens or twenties with stable Graves' hyperthyroidism. Some clones in this sample may be carry-over from other donors' samples. Each CDR3 is given with its conserved first and last residue. Each record gives: D gene, V gene, clone size, J gene, CDR3 protein, CDR3 DNA. The D gene is left open where the match is weak. Size is stated for part of the rows, as once, few or many counts, or as a class when the clone is expanded.

>.|TRBV27|many|TRBJ1-5
CASRWASNQPQHF
TGTGCCAGCAGGTGGGCCAGCAATCAGCCCCAGCATTTT
>.|TRBV19|many|TRBJ2-5
CASSMGGQIGKETQYF
TGTGCCAGTAGTATGGGGGGACAGATCGGAAAAGAGACCCAGTACTTC
>TRBD1|TRBV3-1|.|TRBJ2-5
CASSQGRTGGGETQYF
TGTGCCAGCAGCCAAGGACGGACAGGGGGAGGAGAGACCCAGTACTTC
>.|TRBV12-3/TRBV12-4|.|TRBJ1-1
CASSIIQGLNTEAFF
TGTGCCAGCAGTATTATACAGGGCCTGAACACTGAAGCTTTCTTT
>.|TRBV12-3/TRBV12-4|many|TRBJ2-4
CASRPGRAKNIKYF
TGTGCCAGCAGACCCGGTAGAGCCAAAAACATTAAGTACTTC
>TRBD1|TRBV11-2|.|TRBJ1-2
CASSQDRGQVVHGYTF
TGTGCCAGCAGCCAGGACAGGGGGCAGGTTGTGCATGGCTACACCTTC
>.|TRBV28|.|TRBJ2-7
CASSLLALYEQYF
TGTGCCAGCAGTTTATTGGCCCTCTACGAGCAGTACTTC
>TRBD1|TRBV2|.|TRBJ2-2
CASSGQGGGGELFF
TGTGCCAGCAGCGGACAGGGAGGCGGCGGGGAGCTGTTTTTT
>.|TRBV6-1|many|TRBJ1-1
CASSRKGGRTEAFF
TGTGCCAGCAGTAGAAAGGGAGGCCGAACTGAAGCTTTCTTT
>TRBD1|TRBV12-3/TRBV12-4|many|TRBJ1-6
CASSPRTGQDSPLHF
TGTGCCAGCAGTCCGAGGACAGGTCAGGATTCACCCCTCCACTTT
>.|TRBV20-1|many|TRBJ1-2
CSARDGLNYGYTF
TGCAGTGCTAGAGATGGGCTTAACTATGGCTACACCTTC
>TRBD1|TRBV24-1|many|TRBJ2-2
CATSSQTGAGELFF
TGTGCCACCAGTTCCCAGACAGGGGCCGGGGAGCTGTTTTTT
>.|TRBV2|.|TRBJ2-2
CASSEAGVTGELFF
TGTGCCAGCAGTGAAGCGGGAGTCACCGGGGAGCTGTTTTTT